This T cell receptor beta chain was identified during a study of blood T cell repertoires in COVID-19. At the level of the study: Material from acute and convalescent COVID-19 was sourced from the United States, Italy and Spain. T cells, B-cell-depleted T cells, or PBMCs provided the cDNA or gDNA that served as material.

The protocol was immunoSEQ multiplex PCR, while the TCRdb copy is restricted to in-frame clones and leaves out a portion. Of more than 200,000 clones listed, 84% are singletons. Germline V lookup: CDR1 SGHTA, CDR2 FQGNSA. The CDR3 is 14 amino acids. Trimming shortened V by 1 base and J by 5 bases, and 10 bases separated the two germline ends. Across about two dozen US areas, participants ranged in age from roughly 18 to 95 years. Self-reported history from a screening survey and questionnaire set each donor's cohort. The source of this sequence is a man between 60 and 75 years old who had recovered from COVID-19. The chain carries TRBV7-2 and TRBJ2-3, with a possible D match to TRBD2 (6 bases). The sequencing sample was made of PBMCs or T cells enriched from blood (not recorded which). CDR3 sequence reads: CASSLVAGIDTQYF. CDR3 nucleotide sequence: TGTGCCAGCAGCTTAGTGGCGGGGATAGATACGCAGTATTTT. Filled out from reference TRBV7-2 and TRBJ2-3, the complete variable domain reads GAGVSQSPSNKVTEKGKDVELRCDPISGHTALYWYRQSLGQGLEFLIYFQGNSAPDKSGLPSDRFSAERTGGSVSTLTIQRTQQEDSAVYLCASSLVAGIDTQYFGPGTRLTVL.